This T cell receptor (beta chain) was recorded in a study of blood T cells in healthy people across ages. Study findings and constraints: Donor CMV status, an unknown factor, possibly confounded changes in expanded clonotypes.

With regard to this clonotype: Its target is not known. One end of the junction does not line up with germline, which may come from a read error.

A second 7 to 11 cycle PCR used barcoded and J-beta primers. The authors tagged each cDNA molecule using a template-switch adaptor with 12 random nucleotides. In TCRdb, the 5' RACE reads were re-called with MiXCR into one record per CDR3 protein. This sample carries around 1,500,000 distinct CDR3 sequences, 42% of them seen once, and the ten largest clones take 7.9%. Each individual donor underwent a draw of roughly 10 milliliters of peripheral blood. Isolation per sample recovered at least 6 million PBMCs. Germline CDR1 is ENHRY and CDR2 is SYGVKD. CDR3 length equals 18 residues. The TCR sequence derives from a woman between 18 and 29 years old in good health. The sample consisted of blood. The V call is TRBV10-3, the J call TRBJ2-3; 9 bases are a match to TRBD2. The CDR3 DNA reads as TGTGTCATCAGTGAGAGGCTAGCGGGGACTCCGACCACAGATACGCAGTATTTT. Its translation: CVISERLAGTPTTDTQYF.